This T cell receptor beta chain was observed in a study of cytomegalovirus exposure and HLA in healthy donors. This CDR3 contains 11 residues. Germline lookup yields CDR1 KGHSH and CDR2 LQKENI. V lost 6 bases and J lost 2, with 4 bases in between. General study results and limits: The authors enumerated over 150 TCR beta chains as linked to cytomegalovirus.

In its sample, this clone was seen a few times. Its target is not known. The PCR contained 60 Vbeta and 13 Jbeta primers. The table came from immunoSEQ multiplex PCR; TCRdb's copy has only in-frame clones and leaves some out. The sample lists approximately 110,000 clones, less than 80% occurring once. The sequencing sample was made of PBMCs. This TCR was recovered from a man between 25 and 39 years old in good health and CMV-seronegative. The V call is TRBV18, the J call TRBJ2-5; D gene uncertain. In DNA, the CDR3 is TGTGCCAGCTCCCTTCAAGAGACCCAGTACTTC. Amino acid sequence: CASSLQETQYF.